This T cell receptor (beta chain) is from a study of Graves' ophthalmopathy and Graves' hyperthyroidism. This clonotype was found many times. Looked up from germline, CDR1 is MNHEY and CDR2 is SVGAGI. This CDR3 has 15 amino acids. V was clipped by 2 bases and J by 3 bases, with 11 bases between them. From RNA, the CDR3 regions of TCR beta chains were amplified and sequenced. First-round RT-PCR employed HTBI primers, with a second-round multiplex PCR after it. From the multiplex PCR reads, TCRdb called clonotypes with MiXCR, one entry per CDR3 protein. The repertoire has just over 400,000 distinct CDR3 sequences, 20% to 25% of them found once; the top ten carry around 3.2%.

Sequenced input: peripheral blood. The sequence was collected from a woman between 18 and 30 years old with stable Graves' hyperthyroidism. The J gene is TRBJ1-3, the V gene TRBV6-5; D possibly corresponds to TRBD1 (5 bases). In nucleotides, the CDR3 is TGTGCCAGCAGTTACCGAGGGGACGGTGGAAACACCATATATTTT. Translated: CASSYRGDGGNTIYF.